This TCR beta chain was documented in a study of CD8+CD57+ T cells in acquired aplastic anemia. Across the whole study: Sorted CD4+ and CD8+ cells yielded roughly 3.1 ug of DNA on average.

Ten or more counts support this clonotype. Only patients with CD8+CD57+ cell expansion on flow cytometry were chosen for sequencing. CDR1 and CDR2 (germline): SGHNT, YYREEE (reference sequence). V gave up 2 bases and J gave up 3 bases; unmatched junction bases: 5. This CDR3 has 15 amino acids. According to the study, genomic DNA was the template for TCR beta VDJ and CDR3 profiling. TCRdb fed the reads into MiXCR, producing one record per CDR3 protein. The data show some 160,000 distinct CDR3 sequences, 40% to 60% seen once. The chain joins TRBV5-4 to TRBJ1-5; 7 bases are a match to TRBD1. The clonotype was recovered from a human donor with aplastic anemia. Material for sequencing was sorted CD4+, CD8+, or CD8+CD57+ T cells (not recorded which) from PBMCs. The chain's CDR3 is CASSFTGATNQPQHF. CDR3 sequence (DNA): TGTGCCAGCAGCTTTACAGGGGCCACCAATCAGCCCCAGCATTTT.